There are a few counts of the clone carrying this TCR beta chain. What it binds is not known. Purity exceeded 98% in all sorted populations. These data belong to a study of beta chain features in type 1 diabetes. Turning to the study itself: Patients and healthy donors were similar in age, gender and cell yields. The study, taken as a whole, reports: People with Type 1 diabetes carried modestly yet significantly shorter TCRB CDR3s in all four CD4+ subsets. Still unanswered here is whether HLA type influences TCRB rearrangement.

All of the isolated RNA was reverse transcribed, so expressed TCRB transcripts were sequenced. Profiling relied on immunoSEQ multiplex PCR, and the TCRdb table lists in-frame clones only, not all of them. Of fewer than 400,000 clones detected, 6.5% to 10% appear once; the ten largest clones hold less than 0.5%. Germline V gives CDR1 SGHAT, CDR2 FQNNGV. This CDR3 has 14 residues. The clonotype originates from a woman aged 18-29 years in good health. Source material: central memory CD4+ T cells from blood. The chain recombines TRBV11-2 with TRBJ2-1; 9 nucleotides agree with TRBD2. The CDR3 bases are TGTGCAACCAGGCGGGAGGGCACCTACAATGAGCAGTTCTTC. It encodes CATRREGTYNEQFF.